Each of the 27 T cell receptor beta chains below was sequenced from the same sample in a study of regulatory T cells in long-lasting Graves disease. Time point indicated: persistent/refractory GD, antithyroid drugs over 5 years with positive TRAb. From PBMCs, RNA was extracted and then used to make the TCR library. Investigators prepared the TCR beta libraries by applying iRepertoire HTBI primers and Arm-PCR of CDR3 regions. In TCRdb, the multiplex PCR reads were re-called with MiXCR into one record per CDR3 protein. Of approximately 440,000 distinct CDR3 sequences in the sample, 20% to 25% are singletons; the top ten hold around 24%. Sequenced material: peripheral blood mononuclear cells (PBMCs), taken when the disease was refractory, from a patient treated with antithyroid drugs. These receptors all come from a female donor with Graves disease.

Many counts were recorded for this clonotype. V is TRBV19 and J is TRBJ2-5; D is uncertain. This CDR3 is built from 14 residues. Trimming shortened V by 1 base and J by 5 bases, and 11 bases separated the two germline ends. CDR1 is LNHDA, CDR2 SQIVND, per germline (reference sequence). The CDR3 loop is CASSIGNAGETQYF. The CDR3 DNA is TGTGCCAGTAGTATAGGGAACGCCGGGGAGACCCAGTACTTC.

This clonotype was picked up a small number of times. The chain recombines TRBV12-3 or TRBV12-4 with TRBJ1-6; no reliable D call. V lost 6 bases and J lost 8, with 11 bases in between. The CDR3 sequence is 13 residues long. The chain's CDR3 is CASSQKLDSPLHF. The CDR3 nucleotides read TGTGCCAGCAGCCAAAAACTTGATTCACCCCTCCACTTT.

V and J are TRBV7-8 and TRBJ1-5; D ambiguous. Germline-derived CDR1 and CDR2 are SGHVS and FQNEAQ. CDR3 length: 14 residues. V was cut by 0 bases and J by 0 bases, with 3 bases left in between. The chain's CDR3 is CASSLASSNQPQHF. The CDR3 DNA reads TGTGCCAGCAGCTTAGCCAGTAGCAATCAGCCCCAGCATTTT.

The chain joins TRBV13 to TRBJ1-2; D gene ambiguous. In germline, CDR1 is PRHDT, CDR2 FYEKMQ (reference sequence). V was pared by 5 bases and J by 3 bases, with 16 bases between. This CDR3 has 15 residues. The CDR3 DNA sequence: TGTGCCAGCAGCCGCCCCCGGTTAACGGACTATGGCTACACCTTC. Amino acid sequence: CASSRPRLTDYGYTF.

Worth noting for this clonotype: The junction does not match germline at one end; this may be a read error. The chain combines TRBV6-4 with TRBJ1-2; no clear D. The germline gives CDR1 MRHNA, CDR2 SNTAGT. The CDR3 is 16 amino acids. CDR3 sequence: CASSYSSTATNYGYTF. DNA of the CDR3: TGTGCCAGCAGTTACTCTTCAACAGCTACTAACTATGGCTACACCTTC.

This clonotype was seen at least ten times. The chain uses TRBV5-5 and TRBJ1-4; no clear D gene. The germline CDR1 and CDR2 sequences are SGHKS and YYEKEE (reference sequence). This CDR3 comprises 14 residues. V lost 1 base and J lost 8, with 12 bases in between. The CDR3 DNA is TGTGCCAGCAGCTTGCTGGTTGGAGGGGAAAAACTGTTTTTT. Its translation is CASSLLVGGEKLFF.

This chain uses TRBV6-2 or TRBV6-3 with TRBJ2-7; D is undetermined. The CDR3 runs to 13 residues. The germline V and J ends were trimmed by 2 bases and 2 bases, with 7 bases remaining between them. Germline-derived CDR1 and CDR2 are MNHEY and SVGEGT. CDR3 bases: TGTGCCAGCAGTTACGGCAGCACCTACGAGCAGTACTTC. Translated: CASSYGSTYEQYF.

The chain employs TRBV6-1 and TRBJ2-4; 10 bases are a match to TRBD2. The CDR3 contains 17 residues. Germline V gene lookup returns CDR1 MNHNS and CDR2 SASEGT. Trimming took 6 bases from V and 0 from J; bases not matched to a gene: 8. CDR3 residues: CASRPRGLAEAKNIQYF. CDR3 sequence (DNA): TGTGCCAGCAGGCCGAGAGGACTAGCGGAAGCCAAAAACATTCAGTACTTC.

Many counts were recorded for this clonotype. The chain recombines TRBV12-3 or TRBV12-4 with TRBJ2-2; D may be TRBD1 (6 bases). This CDR3 has 15 residues. V was shortened by 3 bases and J by 5 bases, with 13 bases between the two germline ends. In nucleotides, the CDR3 is TGTGCCAGCAGTTTCAGGGGCGGGTCGACCGGGGAGCTGTTTTTT. Translated: CASSFRGGSTGELFF.

V gene TRBV7-2 combines with J gene TRBJ1-2, with D possibly matching TRBD1 (5 bases). Per germline, CDR1 SGHTA and CDR2 FQGNSA. V dropped 5 bases and J dropped 0 bases, with 16 bases sitting between them. The CDR3 covers 16 residues. The CDR3 protein is CASSAEGRGSNYGYTF. CDR3 DNA: TGTGCCAGCAGCGCGGAGGGACGGGGATCTAACTATGGCTACACCTTC.

The genes are TRBV7-2 and TRBJ2-1, with 13 bases lining up with TRBD2. The CDR3 runs 14 residues. Trimming removed 1 base from V and 9 bases from J; junction bases left unmatched: 0. Germline V gene data show CDR1 as SGHTA and CDR2 as FQGNSA. The CDR3 sequence: CASSLGLAGGEQFF. The CDR3 DNA is TGTGCCAGCAGCTTAGGACTAGCGGGGGGTGAGCAGTTCTTC. The variable domain in full, completed from reference TRBV7-2 and TRBJ2-1, reads GAGVSQSPSNKVTEKGKDVELRCDPISGHTALYWYRQSLGQGLEFLIYFQGNSAPDKSGLPSDRFSAERTGGSVSTLTIQRTQQEDSAVYLCASSLGLAGGEQFFGPGTRLTVL.

Turning to this clonotype: Germline is not matched at one junction end, which may reflect a read error. This sequence joins TRBV19 and TRBJ2-6; possibly TRBD1 for D (5 bases). Germline CDR1 LNHDA, CDR2 SQIVND (reference sequence). This CDR3 has 13 amino acids. Written as DNA, the CDR3 is TGTGCCACCTCGATTTCTGGGGCCAACATCCTGACTTTC. Translation gives CATSISGANILTF.

This clonotype was counted a few times. This chain joins TRBV19 and TRBJ2-7, with a possible D match to TRBD2 (6 bases). The germline gives CDR1 LNHDA, CDR2 SQIVND (reference sequence). V shed 6 bases and J shed 2 bases, with 14 bases lying between them. The length of the CDR3 is 14 residues. CDR3 nucleotides: TGTGCCAGTAGCCATTCCGGGGGAACCTACGAGCAGTACTTC. Its translation is CASSHSGGTYEQYF. The whole variable domain, filled in from reference TRBV19 and TRBJ2-7, reads DGGITQSPKYLFRKEGQNVTLSCEQNLNHDAMYWYRQDPGQGLRLIYYSQIVNDFQKGDIAEGYSVSREKKESFPLTVTSAQKNPTAFYLCASSHSGGTYEQYFGPGTRLTVT.

V and J are TRBV12-5 and TRBJ1-1; unclear D gene. The germline V gene encodes CDR1 LGHNT and CDR2 FRNRAP. Trimming cost V 0 bases and J 8 bases, with 16 bases left between them. The CDR3 extends over 15 amino acids. CDR3 bases: TGTGCTAGTGGTTTGGTAGAATTCGGGGTCGGGGAAGCTTTCTTT. Its protein is CASGLVEFGVGEAFF.

This clonotype was recorded many times. The chain joins TRBV7-2 to TRBJ1-1; D uncertain. CDR1 and CDR2 (germline): SGHTA, FQGNSA. Trimming took off 6 bases at V and 5 bases at J, with 10 bases between the two ends. This CDR3 comprises 12 residues. CDR3 region: CASRHGDTEAFF. The CDR3 nucleotides are TGTGCCAGCAGACACGGGGATACTGAAGCTTTCTTT.

The chain employs TRBV29-1 and TRBJ1-4, with a possible D match to TRBD1 (5 bases). Germline CDR1 and CDR2: SQVTM and ANQGSEA. The V and J ends lost 6 bases and 2 bases respectively, with 19 bases between them. The CDR3 extends over 16 amino acids. The DNA of the CDR3 is TGCAGCGTGAAACCGGGTCCACACAGGACTAATGAAAAACTGTTTTTT. This gives the protein CSVKPGPHRTNEKLFF. Based on the CDR3 plus reference TRBV29-1 and TRBJ1-4, the full variable domain is SAVISQKPSRDICQRGTSLTIQCQVDSQVTMMFWYRQQPGQSLTLIATANQGSEATYESGFVIDKFPISRPNLTFSTLTVSNMSPEDSSIYLCSVKPGPHRTNEKLFFGSGTQLSVL.

This clonotype turned up a few times. The genes are TRBV9 and TRBJ1-6; possible D gene TRBD1, 6 bases. Germline V gene data show CDR1 as SGDLS and CDR2 as YYNGEE. V was pared by 3 bases and J by 14 bases, with 12 bases between. The CDR3 is 12 amino acids. The CDR3 here is CASSAGEGTLHF. CDR3 sequence (DNA): TGTGCCAGCAGCGCAGGGGAAGGCACCCTCCACTTT.

CDR3 loop: CASSVEDTTLYEQYF. The CDR3 region has the DNA TGTGCCAGCAGCGTAGAGGACACAACATTATACGAGCAGTACTTC. V gene TRBV9 combines with J gene TRBJ2-7; TRBD1 is a possible D gene (5 bases). Germline CDR1 and CDR2: SGDLS and YYNGEE. V was cut by 0 bases and J by 4 bases, with 14 bases left in between. This CDR3 is built from 15 residues.

This chain links TRBV6-1 with TRBJ2-6; TRBD1 aligns across 8 bases. The CDR3 length is 15 residues. V lost 7 bases, J lost 5 bases, and 7 bases stayed unmatched. Germline CDR1 and CDR2: MNHNS and SASEGT. CDR3 protein: CASIDRGGRANVLTF. The CDR3 DNA reads TGTGCCAGCATCGACAGGGGCGGGAGGGCCAACGTCCTGACTTTC.

For this clonotype: An end of the junction does not agree with germline; a read error may underlie this. The CDR3 nucleotides read TGTGCCGGCAGCCTGTTCTCCTACGAGCAGTACTTC. Translating gives CAGSLFSYEQYF. J is TRBJ2-7 and V is TRBV28; no firm D call. The V gene's germline CDR1 is MDHEN and CDR2 SYDVKM. This CDR3 spans 12 amino acids.

The CDR3 protein is CASRAGPHYEQYF. Written as DNA, the CDR3 is TGTGCCAGCAGGGCCGGTCCCCACTACGAGCAGTACTTC. The J gene is TRBJ2-7, the V gene TRBV6-2 or TRBV6-3; D is unresolved. The CDR3 consists of 13 residues. From germline, CDR1 is MNHEY and CDR2 SVGEGT. Trimming took off 6 bases at V and 3 bases at J, with 12 bases between the two ends.

At least ten counts were recorded for this clonotype. This sequence joins TRBV7-3 and TRBJ2-5; D is ambiguous. Germline CDR1 and CDR2: SGHTA and FQGTGA. Trimming pared 1 base from V and 5 bases from J, leaving 8 bases between. This CDR3 is built from 13 residues. The CDR3 spells CASSLNRRETQYF. The CDR3 DNA is TGTGCCAGCAGCTTAAATCGTAGGGAGACCCAGTACTTC. Complete variable domain (other parts from reference TRBV7-3 and TRBJ2-5): GAGVSQTPSNKVTEKGKYVELRCDPISGHTALYWYRQSLGQGPEFLIYFQGTGAADDSGLPNDRFFAVRPEGSVSTLKIQRTERGDSAVYLCASSLNRRETQYFGPGTRLLVL.

This clonotype showed up just a few times. This sequence joins TRBV5-5 and TRBJ2-7; D unclear. The germline CDR1 and CDR2 sequences are SGHKS and YYEKEE (reference sequence). V lost 4 bases, J lost 1 base, and 12 bases lay in between. This CDR3 contains 14 residues. The DNA for the CDR3 is TGTGCCAGCAGCCGAAGGACGGAGTCCTACGAGCAGTACTTC. Translating it yields CASSRRTESYEQYF.

The chain uses TRBV20-1 and TRBJ2-3, with TRBD2 identical over 8 bases. CDR3 length: 16 residues. CDR1 and CDR2 from the germline V gene are DFQATT and SNEGSKA (reference sequence). Germline trimming cut 3 bases from V and 5 bases from J; bases unmatched to any gene: 13. As DNA, the CDR3 is TGCAGTGCTAGTGCCCCAAGTGCGGGAGGTTTAGATACGCAGTATTTT. It translates to CSASAPSAGGLDTQYF.

The chain couples TRBV7-6 to TRBJ2-2; D uncertain. The CDR3 covers 14 residues. The germline V gene encodes CDR1 SGHVS and CDR2 FNYEAQ. The germline V and J ends were trimmed by 1 base and 6 bases, with 9 bases remaining between them. CDR3 in DNA: TGTGCCAGCAGCTTAGAAGCAGGAGCCGGGGAGCTGTTTTTT. Its translation is CASSLEAGAGELFF. The variable domain in full, with the rest retrieved from reference TRBV7-6 and TRBJ2-2, is GAGVSQSPRYKVTKRGQDVALRCDPISGHVSLYWYRQALGQGPEFLTYFNYEAQQDKSGLPNDRFSAERPEGSISTLTIQRTEQRDSAMYRCASSLEAGAGELFFGEGSRLTVL.

This clonotype was observed a few times. The chain employs TRBV28 and TRBJ2-2; 7 bases line up with TRBD1. The CDR3 length is 14 residues. Germline V gene sequence: CDR1 MDHEN, CDR2 SYDVKM. The trim removed 6 bases at V and 7 bases at J, leaving 8 bases unmatched. For the CDR3, the DNA is TGTGCCAGCAGCTCTGGGGGACAGTTCGGGGAGCTGTTTTTT. It is translated as CASSSGGQFGELFF.

The sample holds many counts of this clonotype. In nucleotides, the CDR3 is TGTGCCAGCAGTGAAACGGGGGACGGTGGCTACACCTTC. This codes for CASSETGDGGYTF. The chain employs TRBV2 and TRBJ1-2; possible D gene TRBD1, 5 bases. Per the germline V gene, CDR1 is SNHLY and CDR2 is FYNNEI. V was trimmed by 2 bases and J by 7 bases, leaving 11 bases between them. This CDR3 has 13 amino acids.